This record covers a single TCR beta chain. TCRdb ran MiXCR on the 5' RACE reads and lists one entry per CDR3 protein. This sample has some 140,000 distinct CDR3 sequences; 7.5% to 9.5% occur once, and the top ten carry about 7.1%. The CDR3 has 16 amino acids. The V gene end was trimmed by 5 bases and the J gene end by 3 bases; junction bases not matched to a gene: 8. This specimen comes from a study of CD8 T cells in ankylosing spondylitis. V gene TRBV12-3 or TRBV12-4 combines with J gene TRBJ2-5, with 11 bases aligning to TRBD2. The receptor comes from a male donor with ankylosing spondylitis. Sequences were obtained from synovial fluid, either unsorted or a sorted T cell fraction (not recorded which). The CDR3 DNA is TGTGCCAGCAGTAGGGGGACTAGCGGCACGAAAGAGACCCAGTACTTC. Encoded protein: CASSRGTSGTKETQYF.